This T cell receptor (beta chain) appears in the sequencing data of a study of blood T cell repertoires in COVID-19. Here immunoSEQ multiplex PCR was the method, and the copy in TCRdb shows in-frame clones only, minus some. The repertoire holds 200,000 to 250,000 clones, more than 75% seen once, with around 4.7% in the top ten. Germline CDR1 reads PRHDT; CDR2 reads FYEKMQ (reference sequence). V was trimmed by 0 bases and J by 6 bases, leaving 12 bases between them. The CDR3 contains 15 residues. Specimen: PBMCs or T cells enriched from blood (not recorded which). The receptor's source is a man aged 30-40 years with acute COVID-19. The chain recombines TRBV13 with TRBJ1-3, with D uncertain. The CDR3 DNA is TGTGCCAGCAGCTTAGGAGCGGGAGCGGAAAACACCATATATTTT. It yields the protein CASSLGAGAENTIYF.